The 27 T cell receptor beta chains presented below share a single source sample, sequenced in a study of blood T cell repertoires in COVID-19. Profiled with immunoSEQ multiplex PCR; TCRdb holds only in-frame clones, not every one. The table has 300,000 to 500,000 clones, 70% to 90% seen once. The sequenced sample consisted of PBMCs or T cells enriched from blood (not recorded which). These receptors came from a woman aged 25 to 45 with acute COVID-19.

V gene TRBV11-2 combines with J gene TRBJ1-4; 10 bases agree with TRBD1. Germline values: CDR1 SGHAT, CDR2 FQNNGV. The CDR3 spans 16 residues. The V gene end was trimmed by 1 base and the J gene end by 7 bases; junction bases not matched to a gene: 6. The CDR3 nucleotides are TGTGCCAGCAGCTTAGCGTTGGGACAGGGGTCTGAAAAACTGTTTTTT. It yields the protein CASSLALGQGSEKLFF.

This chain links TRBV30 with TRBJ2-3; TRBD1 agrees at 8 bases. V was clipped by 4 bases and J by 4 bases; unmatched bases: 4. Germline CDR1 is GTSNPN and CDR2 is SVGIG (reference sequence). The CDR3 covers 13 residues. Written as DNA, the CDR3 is TGTGCCTGGAAGCTGACAGGGGCAGATACGCAGTATTTT. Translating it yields CAWKLTGADTQYF. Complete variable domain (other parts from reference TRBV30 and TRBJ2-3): SQTIHQWPATLVQPVGSPLSLECTVEGTSNPNLYWYRQAAGRGLQLLFYSVGIGQISSEVPQNLSASRPQDRQFILSSKKLLLSDSGFYLCAWKLTGADTQYFGPGTRLTVL.

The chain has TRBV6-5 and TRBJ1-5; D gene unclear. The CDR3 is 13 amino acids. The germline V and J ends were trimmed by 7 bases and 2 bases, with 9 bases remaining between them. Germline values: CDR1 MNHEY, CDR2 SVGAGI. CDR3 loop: CASTSRGNQPQHF. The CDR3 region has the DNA TGTGCCAGCACCTCCCGGGGCAATCAGCCCCAGCATTTT.

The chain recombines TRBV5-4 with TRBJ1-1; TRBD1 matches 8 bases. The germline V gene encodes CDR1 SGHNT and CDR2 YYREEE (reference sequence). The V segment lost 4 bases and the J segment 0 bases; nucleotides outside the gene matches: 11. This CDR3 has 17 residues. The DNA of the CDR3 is TGTGCCAGCAGCCTGCGGACAGGGTGGGGGATGAACACTGAAGCTTTCTTT. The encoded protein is CASSLRTGWGMNTEAFF. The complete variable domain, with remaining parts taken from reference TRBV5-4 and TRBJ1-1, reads ETGVTQSPTHLIKTRGQQVTLRCSSQSGHNTVSWYQQALGQGPQFIFQYYREEENGRGNFPPRFSGLQFPNYSSELNVNALELDDSALYLCASSLRTGWGMNTEAFFGQGTRLTVV.

The CDR3 DNA sequence: TGTGCCAGCACCTTTAGCGGGGGGGTCTCCGGGGAGCTGTTTTTT. Protein: CASTFSGGVSGELFF. The gene calls are TRBV6-5 and TRBJ2-2; 11 bases agree with TRBD2. The CDR3 is 15 residues long. The V gene end was trimmed by 7 bases and the J gene end by 6 bases; junction bases not matched to a gene: 7. The germline V gene has CDR1 MNHEY and CDR2 SVGAGI.

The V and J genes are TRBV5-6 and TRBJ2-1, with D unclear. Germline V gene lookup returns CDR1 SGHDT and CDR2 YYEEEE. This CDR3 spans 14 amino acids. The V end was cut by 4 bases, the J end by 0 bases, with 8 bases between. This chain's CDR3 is CASSLANSYNEQFF. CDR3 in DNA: TGTGCCAGCAGCCTGGCTAACTCCTACAATGAGCAGTTCTTC.

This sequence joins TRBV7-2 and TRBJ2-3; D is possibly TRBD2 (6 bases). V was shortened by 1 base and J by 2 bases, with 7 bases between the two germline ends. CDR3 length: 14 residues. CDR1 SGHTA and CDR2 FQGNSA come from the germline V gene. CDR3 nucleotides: TGTGCCAGCAGCTTAGGCGGGGTCACAGATACGCAGTATTTT. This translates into CASSLGGVTDTQYF. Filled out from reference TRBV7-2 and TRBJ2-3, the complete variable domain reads GAGVSQSPSNKVTEKGKDVELRCDPISGHTALYWYRQSLGQGLEFLIYFQGNSAPDKSGLPSDRFSAERTGGSVSTLTIQRTQQEDSAVYLCASSLGGVTDTQYFGPGTRLTVL.

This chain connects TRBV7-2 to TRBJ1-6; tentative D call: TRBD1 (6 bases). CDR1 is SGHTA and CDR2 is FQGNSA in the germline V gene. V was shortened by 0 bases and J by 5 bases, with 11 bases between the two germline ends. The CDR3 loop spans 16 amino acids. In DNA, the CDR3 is TGTGCCAGCAGCTTAGCGGTCTACAGGGATAATTCACCCCTCCACTTT. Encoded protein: CASSLAVYRDNSPLHF.

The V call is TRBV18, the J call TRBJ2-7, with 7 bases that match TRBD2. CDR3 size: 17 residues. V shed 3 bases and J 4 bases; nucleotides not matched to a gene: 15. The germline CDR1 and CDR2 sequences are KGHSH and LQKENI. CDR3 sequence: CASSPTAAAGTTYEQYF. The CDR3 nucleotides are TGTGCCAGCTCACCCACGGCCGCGGCCGGGACTACTTACGAGCAGTACTTC.

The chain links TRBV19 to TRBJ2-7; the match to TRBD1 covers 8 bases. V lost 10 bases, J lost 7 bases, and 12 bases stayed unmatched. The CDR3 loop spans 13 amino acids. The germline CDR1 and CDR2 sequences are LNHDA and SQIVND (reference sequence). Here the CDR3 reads CATTDRGPREQYF. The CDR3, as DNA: TGTGCCACCACAGACAGGGGCCCTAGGGAGCAGTACTTC.

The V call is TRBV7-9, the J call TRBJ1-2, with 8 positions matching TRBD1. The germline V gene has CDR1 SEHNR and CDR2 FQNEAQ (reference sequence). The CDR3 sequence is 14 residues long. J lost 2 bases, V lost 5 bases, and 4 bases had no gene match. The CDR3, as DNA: TGTGCCAGCAGCCGCGGACAGGGAAACTATGGCTACACCTTC. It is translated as CASSRGQGNYGYTF.

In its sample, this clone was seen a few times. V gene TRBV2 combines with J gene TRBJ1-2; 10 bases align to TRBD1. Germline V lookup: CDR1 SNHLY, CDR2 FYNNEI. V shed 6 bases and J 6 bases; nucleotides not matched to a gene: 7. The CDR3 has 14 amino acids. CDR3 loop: CASRVRQGANGYTF. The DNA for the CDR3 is TGTGCCAGCAGAGTCCGACAGGGGGCTAATGGCTACACCTTC.

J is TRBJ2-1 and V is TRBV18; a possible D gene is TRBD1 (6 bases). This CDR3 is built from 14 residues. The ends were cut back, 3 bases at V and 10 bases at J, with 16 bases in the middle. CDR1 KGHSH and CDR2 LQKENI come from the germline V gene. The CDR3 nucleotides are TGTGCCAGCTCACCGGGACGGCTGGACAGAGAGCAGTTCTTC. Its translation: CASSPGRLDREQFF.

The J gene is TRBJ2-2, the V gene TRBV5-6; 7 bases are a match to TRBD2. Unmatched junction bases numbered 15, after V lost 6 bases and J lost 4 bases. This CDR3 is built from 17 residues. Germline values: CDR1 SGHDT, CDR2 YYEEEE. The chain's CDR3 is CASTPRGGGTLTGELFF. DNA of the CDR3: TGTGCCAGCACCCCCAGAGGCGGGGGTACACTCACCGGGGAGCTGTTTTTT.

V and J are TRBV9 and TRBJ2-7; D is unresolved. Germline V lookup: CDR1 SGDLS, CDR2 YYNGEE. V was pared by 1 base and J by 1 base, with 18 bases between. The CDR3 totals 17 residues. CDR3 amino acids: CASSVFDKARPSYEQYF. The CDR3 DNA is TGTGCCAGCAGCGTATTCGACAAGGCCAGGCCTTCCTACGAGCAGTACTTC.

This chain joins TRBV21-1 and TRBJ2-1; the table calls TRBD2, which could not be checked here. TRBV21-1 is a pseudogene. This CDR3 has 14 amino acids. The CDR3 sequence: CASSGPRRYNEQFF. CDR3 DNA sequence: TGTGCCAGCAGCGGTCCAAGGAGGTACAATGAGCAGTTCTTC.

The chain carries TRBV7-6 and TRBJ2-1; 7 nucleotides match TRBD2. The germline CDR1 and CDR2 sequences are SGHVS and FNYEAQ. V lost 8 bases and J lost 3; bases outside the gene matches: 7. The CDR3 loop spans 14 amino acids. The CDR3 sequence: CASVPERGYNEQFF. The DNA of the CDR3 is TGTGCCAGCGTCCCAGAGCGGGGCTACAATGAGCAGTTCTTC.

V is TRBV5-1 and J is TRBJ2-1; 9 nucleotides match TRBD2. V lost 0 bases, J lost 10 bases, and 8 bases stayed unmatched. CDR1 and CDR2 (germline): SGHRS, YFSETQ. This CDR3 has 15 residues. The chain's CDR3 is CASSLVPAGGLEQFF. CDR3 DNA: TGCGCCAGCAGCTTGGTACCAGCGGGGGGCCTGGAGCAGTTCTTC.

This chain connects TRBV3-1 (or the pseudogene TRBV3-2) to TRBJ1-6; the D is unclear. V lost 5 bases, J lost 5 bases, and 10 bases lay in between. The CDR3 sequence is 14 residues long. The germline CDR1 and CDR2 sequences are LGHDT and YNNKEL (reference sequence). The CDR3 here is CASSSYDDNSPLHF. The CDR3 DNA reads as TGTGCCAGCAGCTCCTACGATGATAATTCACCCCTCCACTTT.

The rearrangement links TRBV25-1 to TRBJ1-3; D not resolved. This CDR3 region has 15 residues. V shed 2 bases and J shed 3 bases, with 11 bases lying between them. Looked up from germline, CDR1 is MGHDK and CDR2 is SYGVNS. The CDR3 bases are TGTGCCAGCAGTGAAGCGGCTCCTTATGGAAACACCATATATTTT. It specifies CASSEAAPYGNTIYF.

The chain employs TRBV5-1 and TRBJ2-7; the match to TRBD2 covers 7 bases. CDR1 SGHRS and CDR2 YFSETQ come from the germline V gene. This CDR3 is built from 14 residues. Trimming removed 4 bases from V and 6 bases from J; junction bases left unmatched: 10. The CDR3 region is CASSLPGGSAEQYF. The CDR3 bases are TGCGCCAGCAGCCTCCCGGGGGGTTCCGCCGAGCAGTACTTC. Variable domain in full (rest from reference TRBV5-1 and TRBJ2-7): KAGVTQTPRYLIKTRGQQVTLSCSPISGHRSVSWYQQTPGQGLQFLFEYFSETQRNKGNFPGRFSGRQFSNSRSEMNVSTLELGDSALYLCASSLPGGSAEQYFGPGTRLTVT.

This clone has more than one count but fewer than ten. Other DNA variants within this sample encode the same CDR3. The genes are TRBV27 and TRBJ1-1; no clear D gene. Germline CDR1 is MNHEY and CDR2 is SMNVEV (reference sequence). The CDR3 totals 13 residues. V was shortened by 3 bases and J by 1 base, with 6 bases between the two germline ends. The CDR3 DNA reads TGTGCCAGCAGTTTTGGAGGGAACACTGAAGCTTTCTTT. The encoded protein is CASSFGGNTEAFF.

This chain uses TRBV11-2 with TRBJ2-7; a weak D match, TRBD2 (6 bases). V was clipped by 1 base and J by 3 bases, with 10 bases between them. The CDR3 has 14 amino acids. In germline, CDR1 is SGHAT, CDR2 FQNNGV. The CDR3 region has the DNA TGTGCCAGCAGCTTAGGGAGGGAAGGCTACGAGCAGTACTTC. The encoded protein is CASSLGREGYEQYF.

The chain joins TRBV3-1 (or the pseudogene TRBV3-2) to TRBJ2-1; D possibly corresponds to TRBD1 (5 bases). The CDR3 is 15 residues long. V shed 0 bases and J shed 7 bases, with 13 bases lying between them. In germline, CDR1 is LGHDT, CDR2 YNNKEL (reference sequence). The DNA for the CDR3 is TGTGCCAGCAGCCAAGATCGAGCAGGGCGAAATGAGCAGTTCTTC. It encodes CASSQDRAGRNEQFF.

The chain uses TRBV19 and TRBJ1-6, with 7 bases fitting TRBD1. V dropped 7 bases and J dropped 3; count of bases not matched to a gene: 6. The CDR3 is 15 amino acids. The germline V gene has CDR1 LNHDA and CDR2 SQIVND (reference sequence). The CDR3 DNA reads TGTGCCAGTACTAGACAGGGAAACTATAATTCACCCCTCCACTTT. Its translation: CASTRQGNYNSPLHF.

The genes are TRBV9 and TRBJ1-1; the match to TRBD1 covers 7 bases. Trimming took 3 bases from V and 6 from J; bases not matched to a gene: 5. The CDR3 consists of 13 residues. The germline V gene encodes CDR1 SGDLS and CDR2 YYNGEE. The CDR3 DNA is TGTGCCAGCAGCGAGGGGGACAGACCTGAAGCTTTCTTT. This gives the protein CASSEGDRPEAFF. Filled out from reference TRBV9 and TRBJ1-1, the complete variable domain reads DSGVTQTPKHLITATGQRVTLRCSPRSGDLSVYWYQQSLDQGLQFLIQYYNGEERAKGNILERFSAQQFPDLHSELNLSSLELGDSALYFCASSEGDRPEAFFGQGTRLTVV.

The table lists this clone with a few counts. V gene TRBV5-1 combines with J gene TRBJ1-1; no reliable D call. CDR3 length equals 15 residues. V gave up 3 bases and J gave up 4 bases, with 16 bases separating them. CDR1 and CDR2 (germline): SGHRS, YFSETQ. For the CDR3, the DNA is TGCGCCAGCAGCTATTCGAGGTGGCTGAGCACTGAAGCTTTCTTT. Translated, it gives CASSYSRWLSTEAFF.